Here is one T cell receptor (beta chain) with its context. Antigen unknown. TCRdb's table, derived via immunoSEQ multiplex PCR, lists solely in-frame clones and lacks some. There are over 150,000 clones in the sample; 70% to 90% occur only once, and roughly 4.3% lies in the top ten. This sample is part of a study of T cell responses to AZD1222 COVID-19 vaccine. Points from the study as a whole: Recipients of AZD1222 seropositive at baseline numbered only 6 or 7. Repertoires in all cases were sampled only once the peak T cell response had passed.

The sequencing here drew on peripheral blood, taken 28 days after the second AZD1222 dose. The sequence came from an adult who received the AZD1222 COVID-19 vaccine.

CDR3 bases: TGCGCTACAGGGTCCGGGGCCAACGTCCTGACTTTC. Protein product: CATGSGANVLTF. The chain recombines TRBV29-1 with TRBJ2-6; possibly TRBD1 for D (6 bases). The CDR3 is 12 residues long. Germline-derived CDR1 and CDR2 are SQVTM and ANQGSEA.